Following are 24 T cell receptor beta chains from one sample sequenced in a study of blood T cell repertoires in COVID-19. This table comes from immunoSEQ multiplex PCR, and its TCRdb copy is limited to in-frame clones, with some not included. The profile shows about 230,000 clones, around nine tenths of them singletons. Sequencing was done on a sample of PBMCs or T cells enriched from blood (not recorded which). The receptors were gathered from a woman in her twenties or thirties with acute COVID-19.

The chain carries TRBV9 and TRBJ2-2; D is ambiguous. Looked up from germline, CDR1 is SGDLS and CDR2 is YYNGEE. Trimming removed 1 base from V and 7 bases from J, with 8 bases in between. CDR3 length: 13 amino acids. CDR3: CASSVILNGELFF. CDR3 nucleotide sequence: TGTGCCAGCAGCGTAATACTAAACGGGGAGCTGTTTTTT.

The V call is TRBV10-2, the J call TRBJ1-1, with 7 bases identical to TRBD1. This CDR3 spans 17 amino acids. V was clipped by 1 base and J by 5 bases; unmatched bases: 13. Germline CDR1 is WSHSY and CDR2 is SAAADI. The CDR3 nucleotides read TGCGCCAGCAGTGAGTACTTGGCTCGACAGGGCCCGACTGAAGCTTTCTTT. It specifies CASSEYLARQGPTEAFF.

This chain's CDR3 is CASRRPGETQYF. The CDR3 DNA reads as TGCGCCAGCAGACGTCCGGGGGAGACCCAGTACTTC. This chain connects TRBV5-1 to TRBJ2-5; D possibly corresponds to TRBD2 (5 bases). CDR1 is SGHRS and CDR2 is YFSETQ in the germline V gene. The CDR3 covers 12 residues. The germline V and J ends were trimmed by 5 bases and 5 bases, with 10 bases remaining between them.

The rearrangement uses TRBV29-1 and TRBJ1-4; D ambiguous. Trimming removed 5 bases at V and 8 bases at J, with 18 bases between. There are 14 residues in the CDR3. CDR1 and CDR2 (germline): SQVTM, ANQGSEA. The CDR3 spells CSVTNVVGREKLFF. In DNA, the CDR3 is TGCAGCGTTACAAATGTGGTAGGGAGAGAAAAACTGTTTTTT. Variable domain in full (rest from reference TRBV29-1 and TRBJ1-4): SAVISQKPSRDICQRGTSLTIQCQVDSQVTMMFWYRQQPGQSLTLIATANQGSEATYESGFVIDKFPISRPNLTFSTLTVSNMSPEDSSIYLCSVTNVVGREKLFFGSGTQLSVL.

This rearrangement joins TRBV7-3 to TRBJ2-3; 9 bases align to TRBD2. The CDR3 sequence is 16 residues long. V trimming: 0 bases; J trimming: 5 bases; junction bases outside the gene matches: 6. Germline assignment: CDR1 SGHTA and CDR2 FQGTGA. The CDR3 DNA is TGTGCCAGCAGCTTAACTGCGGGGGGGCAAGGAGATACGCAGTATTTT. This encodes CASSLTAGGQGDTQYF.

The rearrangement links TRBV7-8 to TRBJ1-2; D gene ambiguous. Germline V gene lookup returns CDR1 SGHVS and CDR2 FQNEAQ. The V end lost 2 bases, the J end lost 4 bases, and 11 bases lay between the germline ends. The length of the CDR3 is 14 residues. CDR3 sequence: CASSLTEGSYGYTF. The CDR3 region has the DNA TGTGCCAGCAGCTTAACAGAGGGCAGCTATGGCTACACCTTC. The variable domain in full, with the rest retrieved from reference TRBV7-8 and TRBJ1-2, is GAGVSQSPRYKVAKRGQDVALRCDPISGHVSLFWYQQALGQGPEFLTYFQNEAQLDKSGLPSDRFFAERPEGSVSTLKIQRTQQEDSAVYLCASSLTEGSYGYTFGSGTRLTVV.

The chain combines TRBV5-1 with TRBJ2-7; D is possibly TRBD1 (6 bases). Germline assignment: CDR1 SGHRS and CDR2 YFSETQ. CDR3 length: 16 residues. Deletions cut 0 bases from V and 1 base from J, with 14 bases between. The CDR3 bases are TGCGCCAGCAGCTTGGCCTGGTCAGGGGATTCCTACGAGCAGTACTTC. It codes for CASSLAWSGDSYEQYF.

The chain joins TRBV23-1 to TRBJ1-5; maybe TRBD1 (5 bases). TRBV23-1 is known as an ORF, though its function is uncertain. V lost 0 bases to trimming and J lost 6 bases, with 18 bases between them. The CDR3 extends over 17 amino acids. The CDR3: CASSQSTGGGYSQPQHF. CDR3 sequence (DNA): TGCGCCAGCAGTCAATCTACCGGGGGAGGGTATAGTCAGCCCCAGCATTTT.

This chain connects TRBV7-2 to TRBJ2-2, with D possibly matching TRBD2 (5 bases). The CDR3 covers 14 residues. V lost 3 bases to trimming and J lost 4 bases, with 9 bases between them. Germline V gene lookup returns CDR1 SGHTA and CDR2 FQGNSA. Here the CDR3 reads CASSFERLTGELFF. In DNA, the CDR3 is TGTGCCAGCAGCTTTGAGCGGCTCACCGGGGAGCTGTTTTTT. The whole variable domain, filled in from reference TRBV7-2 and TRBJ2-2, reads GAGVSQSPSNKVTEKGKDVELRCDPISGHTALYWYRQSLGQGLEFLIYFQGNSAPDKSGLPSDRFSAERTGGSVSTLTIQRTQQEDSAVYLCASSFERLTGELFFGEGSRLTVL.

The CDR3 protein is CASSPIAGDTGELFF. CDR3 DNA: TGCGCCAGCAGTCCGATAGCGGGGGATACCGGGGAGCTGTTTTTT. The chain recombines TRBV5-1 with TRBJ2-2, with 9 bases aligning to TRBD2. Per the germline V gene, CDR1 is SGHRS and CDR2 is YFSETQ. Germline trimming cut 5 bases from V and 5 bases from J; bases unmatched to any gene: 7. The CDR3 covers 15 residues.

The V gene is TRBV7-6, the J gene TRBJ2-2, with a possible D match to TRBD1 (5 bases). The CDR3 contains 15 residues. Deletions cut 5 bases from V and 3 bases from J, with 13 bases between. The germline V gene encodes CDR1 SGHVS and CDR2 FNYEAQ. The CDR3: CASSPPTEHTGELFF. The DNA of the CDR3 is TGTGCCAGCAGCCCCCCGACAGAACACACCGGGGAGCTGTTTTTT.

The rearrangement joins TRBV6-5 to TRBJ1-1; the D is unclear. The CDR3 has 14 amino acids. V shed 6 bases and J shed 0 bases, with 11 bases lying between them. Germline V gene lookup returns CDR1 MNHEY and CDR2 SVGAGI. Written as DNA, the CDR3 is TGTGCCAGCAGATTGAGGGTTGTGAACACTGAAGCTTTCTTT. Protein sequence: CASRLRVVNTEAFF.

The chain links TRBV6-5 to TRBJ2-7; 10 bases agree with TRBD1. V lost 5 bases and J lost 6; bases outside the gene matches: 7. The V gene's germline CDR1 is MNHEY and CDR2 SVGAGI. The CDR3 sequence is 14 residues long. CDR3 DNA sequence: TGTGCCAGCAGTAAGACAGGGGGCGCGGGCGAGCAGTACTTC. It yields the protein CASSKTGGAGEQYF.

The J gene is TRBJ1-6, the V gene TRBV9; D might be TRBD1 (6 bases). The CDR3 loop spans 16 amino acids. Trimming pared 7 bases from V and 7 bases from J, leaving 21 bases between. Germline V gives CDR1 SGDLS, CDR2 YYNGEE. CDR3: CASGGALGQNNSPLHF. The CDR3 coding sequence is TGTGCCAGCGGGGGGGCCCTGGGACAAAACAATTCACCCCTCCACTTT.

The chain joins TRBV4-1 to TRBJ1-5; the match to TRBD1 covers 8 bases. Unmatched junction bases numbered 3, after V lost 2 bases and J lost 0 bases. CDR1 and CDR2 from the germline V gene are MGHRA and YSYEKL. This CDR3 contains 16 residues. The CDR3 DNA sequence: TGCGCCAGCAGCCAAACAGGGGGGAATAGCAATCAGCCCCAGCATTTT. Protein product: CASSQTGGNSNQPQHF.

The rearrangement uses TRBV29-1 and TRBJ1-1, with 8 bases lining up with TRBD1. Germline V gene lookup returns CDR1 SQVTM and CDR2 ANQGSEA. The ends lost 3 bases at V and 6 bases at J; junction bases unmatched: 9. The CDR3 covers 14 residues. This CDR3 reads CSVEETGVGSEAFF. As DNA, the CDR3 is TGCAGCGTTGAGGAGACAGGGGTAGGCTCTGAAGCTTTCTTT.

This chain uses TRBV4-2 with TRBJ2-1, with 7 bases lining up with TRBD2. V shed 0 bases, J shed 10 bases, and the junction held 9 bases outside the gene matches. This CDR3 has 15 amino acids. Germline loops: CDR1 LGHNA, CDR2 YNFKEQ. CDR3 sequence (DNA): TGTGCCAGCAGCCAAGATCTCCGGGGGGATGGGGAGCAGTTCTTC. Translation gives CASSQDLRGDGEQFF.

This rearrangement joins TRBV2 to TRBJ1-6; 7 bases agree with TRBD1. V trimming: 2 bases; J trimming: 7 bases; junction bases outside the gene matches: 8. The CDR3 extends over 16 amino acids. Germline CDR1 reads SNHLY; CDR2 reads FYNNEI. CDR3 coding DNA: TGTGCCAGCAGTGAAAGGGGACAGACTTTGAATTCACCCCTCCACTTT. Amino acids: CASSERGQTLNSPLHF.

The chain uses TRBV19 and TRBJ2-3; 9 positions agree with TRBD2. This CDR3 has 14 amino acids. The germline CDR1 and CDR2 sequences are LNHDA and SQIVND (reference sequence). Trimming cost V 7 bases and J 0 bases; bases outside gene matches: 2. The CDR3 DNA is TGTGCCAGTACGGGGACTAGCAGCACAGATACGCAGTATTTT. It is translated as CASTGTSSTDTQYF.

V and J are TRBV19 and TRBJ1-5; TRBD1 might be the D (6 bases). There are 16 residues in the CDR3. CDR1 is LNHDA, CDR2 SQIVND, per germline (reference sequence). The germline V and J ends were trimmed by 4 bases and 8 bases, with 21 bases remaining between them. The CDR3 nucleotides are TGTGCCAGTAGTACCTTCTTTCGGACAGTCGGGGAGCCCCAGCATTTT. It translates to CASSTFFRTVGEPQHF.

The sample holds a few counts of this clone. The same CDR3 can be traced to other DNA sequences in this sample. The CDR3 loop is CASSLEGQGGQPQHF. The CDR3 DNA reads as TGCGCCAGCAGCTTGGAAGGGCAGGGTGGTCAGCCCCAGCATTTT. V is TRBV5-1 and J is TRBJ1-5; tentatively, D is TRBD1 (5 bases). This CDR3 spans 15 amino acids. Between the trimmed V and J ends, which lost 0 bases and 6 bases, there was a span of 13 bases. Germline V gene sequence: CDR1 SGHRS, CDR2 YFSETQ.

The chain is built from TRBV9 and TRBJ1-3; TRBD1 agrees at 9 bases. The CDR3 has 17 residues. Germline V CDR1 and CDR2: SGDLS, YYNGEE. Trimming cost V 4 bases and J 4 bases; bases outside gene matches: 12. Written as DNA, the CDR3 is TGTGCCAGCAGCCCAACCCTGGGACAGGGAGGCGGAAACACCATATATTTT. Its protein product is CASSPTLGQGGGNTIYF. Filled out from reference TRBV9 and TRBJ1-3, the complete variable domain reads DSGVTQTPKHLITATGQRVTLRCSPRSGDLSVYWYQQSLDQGLQFLIQYYNGEERAKGNILERFSAQQFPDLHSELNLSSLELGDSALYFCASSPTLGQGGGNTIYFGEGSWLTVV.

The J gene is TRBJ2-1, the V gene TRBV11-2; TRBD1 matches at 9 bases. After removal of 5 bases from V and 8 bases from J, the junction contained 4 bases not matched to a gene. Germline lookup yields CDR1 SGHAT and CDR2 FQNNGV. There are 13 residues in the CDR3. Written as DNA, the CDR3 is TGTGCCAGCAGCCCGCGGACAGGGGATGAGCAGTTCTTC. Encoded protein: CASSPRTGDEQFF.

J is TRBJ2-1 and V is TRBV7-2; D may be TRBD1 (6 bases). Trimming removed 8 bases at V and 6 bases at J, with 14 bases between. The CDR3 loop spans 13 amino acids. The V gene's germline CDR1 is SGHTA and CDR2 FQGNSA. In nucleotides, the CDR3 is TGTGCCAGCTTACTACAGGGCGTCAATGAGCAGTTCTTC. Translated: CASLLQGVNEQFF. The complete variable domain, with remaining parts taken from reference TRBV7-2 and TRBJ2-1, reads GAGVSQSPSNKVTEKGKDVELRCDPISGHTALYWYRQSLGQGLEFLIYFQGNSAPDKSGLPSDRFSAERTGGSVSTLTIQRTQQEDSAVYLCASLLQGVNEQFFGPGTRLTVL.